Following are 5 T cell receptor beta chains from one sample sequenced in a study of T cell changes during pregnancy in multiple sclerosis. Here immunoSEQ multiplex PCR was the method, and the copy in TCRdb shows in-frame clones only, minus some. The table includes approximately 43,000 clones, about 94% detected once. The sequenced sample was CD8+ T cells from peripheral blood mononuclear cells, obtained in the third trimester of pregnancy. These receptors all stem from a female donor with multiple sclerosis, enrolled in a pregnancy study.

The V call is TRBV27, the J call TRBJ1-1, with a possible D match to TRBD1 (6 bases). Trimming cost V 0 bases and J 7 bases, with 9 bases left between them. CDR1 is MNHEY, CDR2 SMNVEV, per germline (reference sequence). This CDR3 is 13 amino acids long. The CDR3 reads CASSLSLGGEAFF. In DNA form, the CDR3 reads TGTGCCAGCAGTTTATCTCTAGGGGGTGAAGCTTTCTTT.

The V call is TRBV7-9, the J call TRBJ2-3; tentative D call: TRBD2 (7 bases). The CDR3 runs to 16 residues. Trimming removed 1 base at V and 2 bases at J, with 13 bases between. CDR1 is SEHNR and CDR2 is FQNEAQ in the germline V gene (reference sequence). In DNA, the CDR3 is TGTGCCAGCAGCTTAGTTTCGGGGGGCCACACAGATACGCAGTATTTT. Its translation is CASSLVSGGHTDTQYF.

This chain links TRBV5-4 with TRBJ2-3; the D is unclear. Germline CDR1 is SGHNT and CDR2 is YYREEE (reference sequence). V lost 1 base and J 5 bases, leaving 11 bases between the germline ends. The CDR3 has 14 residues. The CDR3 protein is CASSLYENRDTQYF. In nucleotides, the CDR3 is TGTGCCAGCAGCTTGTATGAGAACCGAGATACGCAGTATTTT.

J is TRBJ2-1 and V is TRBV4-3; D not resolved. The length of the CDR3 is 13 residues. CDR1 is LGHNA and CDR2 is YSLEER in the germline V gene. Deletions cut 4 bases from V and 6 bases from J, with 10 bases between. CDR3 in DNA: TGCGCCAGCAGCCCGGGTCGTTCCAATGAGCAGTTCTTC. Residues: CASSPGRSNEQFF.

The chain has TRBV6-5 and TRBJ1-2; a weak D match, TRBD1 (6 bases). V shed 5 bases and J shed 8 bases, with 18 bases lying between them. The length of the CDR3 is 14 residues. Germline-derived CDR1 and CDR2 are MNHEY and SVGAGI. In DNA form, the CDR3 reads TGTGCCAGCAGTATACAGGGCCCCGGTCGCGGCTACACCTTC. Translation: CASSIQGPGRGYTF.